Presented here are 18 T cell receptor beta chains from one specimen sequenced in a study of blood T cell repertoires in COVID-19. The table came from immunoSEQ multiplex PCR; TCRdb's copy has only in-frame clones and leaves some out. Found here are 75,000 to 100,000 clones, around 87% of them singletons; the top ten hold around 5.3%. Sequencing used peripheral blood. The receptors shown here come from a woman of 80 years or more with acute or convalescent COVID-19.

The gene calls are TRBV6-5 and TRBJ1-2; D not resolved. The CDR3 totals 15 residues. Per germline, CDR1 MNHEY and CDR2 SVGAGI. Between the trimmed V and J ends, which lost 0 bases and 4 bases, there was a span of 12 bases. For the CDR3, the DNA is TGTGCCAGCAGTTACTCACCACAGTTTTTCTATGGCTACACCTTC. Protein sequence: CASSYSPQFFYGYTF.

V usage is TRBV12-3 or TRBV12-4 and J usage is TRBJ1-2; D call uncertain. With 8 bases removed from V and 4 bases from J, the gap between germline ends came to 11 bases. This CDR3 is 12 amino acids long. This CDR3 is CASAGLGYGYTF. In nucleotides, the CDR3 is TGTGCCAGCGCGGGCCTCGGCTATGGCTACACCTTC.

The genes are TRBV9 and TRBJ2-4; 9 bases are shared with TRBD2. The length of the CDR3 is 20 residues. CDR1 is SGDLS and CDR2 is YYNGEE in the germline V gene. Losses at the gene ends were 0 bases for V and 0 bases for J; bases not matched to a gene: 13. The CDR3 loop is CASSVEASVAGDLAKNIQYF. The CDR3 bases are TGTGCCAGCAGCGTAGAAGCGTCGGTAGCGGGGGACCTAGCCAAAAACATTCAGTACTTC. Full variable domain (missing parts from reference TRBV9 and TRBJ2-4): DSGVTQTPKHLITATGQRVTLRCSPRSGDLSVYWYQQSLDQGLQFLIQYYNGEERAKGNILERFSAQQFPDLHSELNLSSLELGDSALYFCASSVEASVAGDLAKNIQYFGAGTRLSVL.

In its sample, this clone was seen a few times. This sequence joins TRBV6-6 and TRBJ1-5; tentatively, D is TRBD1 (5 bases). Germline loops: CDR1 MNHNY, CDR2 SVGAGI (reference sequence). V shed 5 bases and J shed 2 bases, with 10 bases lying between them. The length of the CDR3 is 14 residues. The CDR3: CASSGGVRNQPQHF. The CDR3 DNA reads TGTGCCAGCAGTGGGGGGGTACGCAATCAGCCCCAGCATTTT.

The chain joins TRBV19 to TRBJ2-1; D may be TRBD1 (5 bases). The length of the CDR3 is 14 residues. V was pared by 4 bases and J by 7 bases, with 14 bases between. Germline lookup yields CDR1 LNHDA and CDR2 SQIVND (reference sequence). The CDR3 is CASSTGYSPNEQFF. In DNA, the CDR3 is TGTGCCAGTAGTACAGGGTATTCGCCTAATGAGCAGTTCTTC.

V and J are TRBV19 and TRBJ2-2; no clear D gene. The germline V gene has CDR1 LNHDA and CDR2 SQIVND (reference sequence). Between the trimmed V and J ends, which lost 7 bases and 3 bases, there was a span of 18 bases. CDR3 length: 16 residues. The CDR3 nucleotides read TGTGCCAGTACGACAATTTATTTGGGCGACACCGGGGAGCTGTTTTTT. Residues: CASTTIYLGDTGELFF.

V usage is TRBV7-8 and J usage is TRBJ2-7; a possible D gene is TRBD2 (6 bases). Trimming pared 1 base from V and 3 bases from J, leaving 10 bases between. Germline CDR1 reads SGHVS; CDR2 reads FQNEAQ. This CDR3 is 14 amino acids long. The CDR3 here is CASSLGGRNYEQYF. The DNA for the CDR3 is TGTGCCAGCAGCTTAGGAGGGAGGAACTACGAGCAGTACTTC. The entire variable domain, with the rest obtained from reference TRBV7-8 and TRBJ2-7, is as follows: GAGVSQSPRYKVAKRGQDVALRCDPISGHVSLFWYQQALGQGPEFLTYFQNEAQLDKSGLPSDRFFAERPEGSVSTLKIQRTQQEDSAVYLCASSLGGRNYEQYFGPGTRLTVT.

The J gene is TRBJ1-6, the V gene TRBV7-2; 7 nucleotides align to TRBD1. The ends lost 5 bases at V and 5 bases at J; junction bases unmatched: 6. Germline assignment: CDR1 SGHTA and CDR2 FQGNSA. The CDR3 loop spans 15 amino acids. The CDR3 spells CASSLRGTDNSPLHF. In DNA form, the CDR3 reads TGTGCCAGCAGCCTCCGGGGGACAGATAATTCACCCCTCCACTTT.

J is TRBJ1-6 and V is TRBV30; a possible D gene is TRBD1 (6 bases). The V end was cut by 2 bases, the J end by 9 bases, with 14 bases between. The CDR3 spans 14 residues. Germline assignment: CDR1 GTSNPN and CDR2 SVGIG (reference sequence). The CDR3 DNA follows: TGTGCCTGGAGTACTACGAACAGGGTTTCACCCCTCCACTTT. Translation: CAWSTTNRVSPLHF.

The V gene is TRBV5-8, the J gene TRBJ1-2, with 7 bases lining up with TRBD1. Looked up from germline, CDR1 is SGHTS and CDR2 is YDEGEE. After removal of 0 bases from V and 4 bases from J, the junction contained 6 bases not matched to a gene. The CDR3 totals 15 residues. CDR3 in amino acids: CASSLVVDRAYGYTF. DNA for the CDR3: TGTGCCAGCAGCTTGGTGGTCGACAGGGCCTATGGCTACACCTTC.

The chain recombines TRBV7-2 with TRBJ2-1; D is possibly TRBD2 (5 bases). Germline-derived CDR1 and CDR2 are SGHTA and FQGNSA. This CDR3 is built from 14 residues. Trimming removed 5 bases at V and 0 bases at J, with 8 bases between. In DNA, the CDR3 is TGTGCCAGCAGCGAGGCGGGCTCCTACAATGAGCAGTTCTTC. Its protein is CASSEAGSYNEQFF.

J is TRBJ2-3 and V is TRBV10-3; D remains ambiguous. Trimming removed 2 bases at V and 4 bases at J, with 4 bases between. The CDR3 has 12 residues. The germline V gene has CDR1 ENHRY and CDR2 SYGVKD. The chain's CDR3 is CAISEQSDTQYF. In DNA, the CDR3 is TGTGCCATCAGTGAGCAGTCAGATACGCAGTATTTT.

This chain uses TRBV7-2 with TRBJ2-5; TRBD2 might be the D (5 bases). Germline V gene lookup returns CDR1 SGHTA and CDR2 FQGNSA. The CDR3 runs to 15 residues. Trimming pared 3 bases from V and 5 bases from J, leaving 16 bases between. The CDR3 DNA sequence: TGTGCCAGCAGCTTTGGTCGAGGGCCGTCTGAGACCCAGTACTTC. This sequence encodes CASSFGRGPSETQYF.

The CDR3 protein is CASSEGDREKQYF. CDR3 sequence (DNA): TGTGCCAGCAGTGAGGGAGACAGGGAGAAGCAGTACTTC. V is TRBV6-1 and J is TRBJ2-7; 7 nucleotides agree with TRBD1. With 3 bases clipped from V and 8 bases from J, the junction kept 7 bases outside the gene matches. Per germline, CDR1 MNHNS and CDR2 SASEGT. The CDR3 runs to 13 residues.

Regarding this clone: Relative to the germline gene, one junction end is altered; a read error may explain this. The chain is built from TRBV7-7 and TRBJ2-7; D is possibly TRBD1 (9 bases). The germline V gene has CDR1 SSHAT and CDR2 FNYEAQ (reference sequence). The CDR3 has 15 amino acids. For the CDR3, the DNA is TGTGCTAGCAGCTTAGCGGGACAGGGTATCGGGGAGCAGTACTTC. Protein sequence: CASSLAGQGIGEQYF.

This clone was picked up a small number of times. Written as DNA, the CDR3 is TGTGCCAGCAGAAGGGACTTATCCTACAATGAGCAGTTCTTC. Amino acids: CASRRDLSYNEQFF. This chain links TRBV6-4 with TRBJ2-1; a weak D match, TRBD2 (6 bases). Looked up from germline, CDR1 is MRHNA and CDR2 is SNTAGT. V gave up 6 bases and J gave up 1 base, with 10 bases separating them. The CDR3 spans 14 residues.

V and J are TRBV19 and TRBJ1-1; tentative D call: TRBD1 (5 bases). CDR1 and CDR2 (germline): LNHDA, SQIVND (reference sequence). This CDR3 has 13 amino acids. V was trimmed by 9 bases and J by 1 base, leaving 12 bases between them. CDR3 sequence (DNA): TGTGCCAGCCGAGAGCAGGGGAACACTGAAGCTTTCTTT. It yields the protein CASREQGNTEAFF.

The CDR3 reads CASSQDRLPRAEAFF. The CDR3 bases are TGTGCCAGCAGCCAAGACAGACTCCCCAGGGCCGAAGCTTTCTTT. V gene TRBV3-1 (or the pseudogene TRBV3-2) combines with J gene TRBJ1-1; TRBD1 is a possible D gene (5 bases). CDR1 is LGHDT and CDR2 is YNNKEL in the germline V gene (reference sequence). The V and J ends lost 0 bases and 8 bases respectively, with 16 bases between them. The length of the CDR3 is 15 residues.